This TCR beta chain was captured by sequencing in a study of blood T cell repertoires in COVID-19. For the study at large: Acute-phase and convalescent COVID-19 samples originated in the United States, Italy and Spain. T cells, B-cell-depleted T cells, or PBMCs provided the cDNA or gDNA that served as material.

The germline gives CDR1 LNHNV, CDR2 YYDKDF (reference sequence). CDR3 length: 14 amino acids. The V and J ends lost 3 bases and 6 bases respectively, with 11 bases between them. Study processing details: Estimated nucleated cell counts came from reference gene primer amplification. Sequencing used immunoSEQ multiplex PCR; TCRdb keeps in-frame clones, though not all of them. V and J calls and clone size are given by that table; D and trimming were obtained from the DNA. Found here are about 260,000 clones, 70% to 85% of them singletons; the top ten hold around 1.8%. Sequencing used peripheral blood. This sequence originates from a woman at least 80 years old with acute or convalescent COVID-19. The V call is TRBV15, the J call TRBJ2-2; maybe TRBD2 (5 bases). CDR3 DNA: TGTGCCACCAGCAGTGCGGCCGGGGCCGGGGAGCTGTTTTTT. This encodes CATSSAAGAGELFF. The full variable domain, its missing parts supplied by reference TRBV15 and TRBJ2-2, is DAMVIQNPRYQVTQFGKPVTLSCSQTLNHNVMYWYQQKSSQAPKLLFHYYDKDFNNEADTPDNFQSRRPNTSFCFLDIRSPGLGDTAMYLCATSSAAGAGELFFGEGSRLTVL.